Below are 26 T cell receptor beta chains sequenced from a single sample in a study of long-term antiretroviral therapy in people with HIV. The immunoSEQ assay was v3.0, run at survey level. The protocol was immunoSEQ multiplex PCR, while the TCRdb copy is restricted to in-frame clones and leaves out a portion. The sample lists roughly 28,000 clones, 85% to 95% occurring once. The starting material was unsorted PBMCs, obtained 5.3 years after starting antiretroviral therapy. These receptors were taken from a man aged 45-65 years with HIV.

CDR3 sequence reads: CASSTSVIRSYEQYF. DNA of the CDR3: TGTGCCAGCAGTACCTCAGTTATTCGTTCCTACGAGCAGTACTTC. The chain has TRBV6-5 and TRBJ2-7; D is unresolved. V was trimmed by 5 bases and J by 1 base, leaving 15 bases between them. The CDR3 is 15 residues long. Germline CDR1 MNHEY, CDR2 SVGAGI.

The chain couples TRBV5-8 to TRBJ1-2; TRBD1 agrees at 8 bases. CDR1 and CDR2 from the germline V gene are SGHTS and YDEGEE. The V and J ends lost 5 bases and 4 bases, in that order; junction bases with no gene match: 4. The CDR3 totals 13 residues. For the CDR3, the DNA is TGTGCCAGCAGATCGACAGGGGCCTATGGCTACACCTTC. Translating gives CASRSTGAYGYTF.

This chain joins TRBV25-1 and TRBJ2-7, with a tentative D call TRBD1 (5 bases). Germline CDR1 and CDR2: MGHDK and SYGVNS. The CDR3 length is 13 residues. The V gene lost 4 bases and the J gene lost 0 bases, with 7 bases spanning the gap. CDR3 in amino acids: CASSGQSSYEQYF. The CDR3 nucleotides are TGTGCCAGCAGTGGACAGAGCTCCTACGAGCAGTACTTC.

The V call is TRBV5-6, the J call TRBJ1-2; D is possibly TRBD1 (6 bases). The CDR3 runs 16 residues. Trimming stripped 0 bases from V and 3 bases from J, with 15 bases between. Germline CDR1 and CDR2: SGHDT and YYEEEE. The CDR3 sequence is CASSLEGPGADYGYTF. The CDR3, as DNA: TGTGCCAGCAGCTTGGAGGGTCCGGGGGCCGACTATGGCTACACCTTC.

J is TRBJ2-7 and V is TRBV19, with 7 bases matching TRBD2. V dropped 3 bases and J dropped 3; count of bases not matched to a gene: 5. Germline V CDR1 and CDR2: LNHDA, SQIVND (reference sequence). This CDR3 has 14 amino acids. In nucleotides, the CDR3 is TGTGCCAGTAGTATGGCTAGCGGTTTCTACGAGCAGTACTTC. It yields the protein CASSMASGFYEQYF.

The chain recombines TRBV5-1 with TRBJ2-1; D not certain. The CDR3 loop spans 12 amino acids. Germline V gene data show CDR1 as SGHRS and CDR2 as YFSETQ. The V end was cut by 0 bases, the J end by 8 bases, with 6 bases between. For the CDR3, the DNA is TGCGCCAGCAGCTTGGAGGGCTATGAGCAGTTCTTC. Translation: CASSLEGYEQFF.

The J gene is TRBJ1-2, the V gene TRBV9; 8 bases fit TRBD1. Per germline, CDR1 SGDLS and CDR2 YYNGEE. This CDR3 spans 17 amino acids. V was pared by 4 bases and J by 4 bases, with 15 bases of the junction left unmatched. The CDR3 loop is CASSTPVWDRPFYGYTF. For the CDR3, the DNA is TGTGCCAGCAGCACGCCAGTTTGGGACAGGCCTTTCTATGGCTACACCTTC.

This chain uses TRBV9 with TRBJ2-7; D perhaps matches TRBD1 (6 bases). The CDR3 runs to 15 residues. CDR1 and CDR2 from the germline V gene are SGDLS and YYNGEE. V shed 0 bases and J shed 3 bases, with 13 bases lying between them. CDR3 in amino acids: CASSVAAGDVYEQYF. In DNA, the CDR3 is TGTGCCAGCAGCGTAGCGGCAGGGGATGTCTACGAGCAGTACTTC.

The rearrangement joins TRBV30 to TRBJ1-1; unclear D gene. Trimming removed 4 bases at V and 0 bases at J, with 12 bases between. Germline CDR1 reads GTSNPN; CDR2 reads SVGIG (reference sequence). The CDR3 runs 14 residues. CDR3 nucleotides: TGTGCCTGGAATCCGACGGGGATGAACACTGAAGCTTTCTTT. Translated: CAWNPTGMNTEAFF.

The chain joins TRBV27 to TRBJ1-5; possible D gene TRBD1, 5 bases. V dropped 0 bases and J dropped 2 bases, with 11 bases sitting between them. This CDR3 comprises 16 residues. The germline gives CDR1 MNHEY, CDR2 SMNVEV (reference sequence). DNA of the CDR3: TGTGCCAGCAGTTTATCCGGGACGGTGGGCAATCAGCCCCAGCATTTT. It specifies CASSLSGTVGNQPQHF.

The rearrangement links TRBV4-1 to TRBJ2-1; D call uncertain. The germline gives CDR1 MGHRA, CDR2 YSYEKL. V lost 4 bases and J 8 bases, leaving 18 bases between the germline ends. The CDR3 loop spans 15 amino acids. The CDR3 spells CASSPLDSSGYEQFF. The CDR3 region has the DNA TGCGCCAGCAGCCCCCTAGACTCATCCGGGTATGAGCAGTTCTTC.

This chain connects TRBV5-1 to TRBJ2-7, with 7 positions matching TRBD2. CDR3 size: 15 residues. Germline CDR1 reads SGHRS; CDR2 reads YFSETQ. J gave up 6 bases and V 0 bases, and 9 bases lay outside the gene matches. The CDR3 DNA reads TGCGCCAGCAGCTTGGGCTTGACACGGGAGGTCGAGCAGTACTTC. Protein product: CASSLGLTREVEQYF.

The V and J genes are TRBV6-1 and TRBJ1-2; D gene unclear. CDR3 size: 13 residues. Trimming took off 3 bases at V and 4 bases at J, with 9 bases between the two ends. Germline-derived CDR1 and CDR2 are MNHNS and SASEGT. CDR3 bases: TGTGCCAGCAGTGATCGGGGTATCTATGGCTACACCTTC. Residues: CASSDRGIYGYTF.

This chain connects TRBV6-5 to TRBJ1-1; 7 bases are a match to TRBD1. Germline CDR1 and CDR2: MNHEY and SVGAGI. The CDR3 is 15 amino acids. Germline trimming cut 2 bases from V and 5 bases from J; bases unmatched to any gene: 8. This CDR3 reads CASSYGDRAETEAFF. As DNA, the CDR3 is TGTGCCAGCAGTTACGGTGACAGGGCGGAGACTGAAGCTTTCTTT.

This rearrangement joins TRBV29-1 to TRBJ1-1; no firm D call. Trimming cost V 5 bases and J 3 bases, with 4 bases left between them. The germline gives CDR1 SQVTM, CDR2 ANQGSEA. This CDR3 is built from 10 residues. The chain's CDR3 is CSVWDTEAFF. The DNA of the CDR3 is TGCAGCGTTTGGGACACTGAAGCTTTCTTT. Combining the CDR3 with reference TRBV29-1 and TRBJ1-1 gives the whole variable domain SAVISQKPSRDICQRGTSLTIQCQVDSQVTMMFWYRQQPGQSLTLIATANQGSEATYESGFVIDKFPISRPNLTFSTLTVSNMSPEDSSIYLCSVWDTEAFFGQGTRLTVV.

The CDR3 bases are TGTGCCAGCAGCCCCGAGGGGGCGTCTGGAAACACCATATATTTT. Translation gives CASSPEGASGNTIYF. The chain employs TRBV9 and TRBJ1-3; 7 bases agree with TRBD1. The junction had 5 bases not matched to a gene; V was cut back by 4 bases and J by 1 base. CDR1 is SGDLS, CDR2 YYNGEE, per germline. CDR3 size: 15 residues.

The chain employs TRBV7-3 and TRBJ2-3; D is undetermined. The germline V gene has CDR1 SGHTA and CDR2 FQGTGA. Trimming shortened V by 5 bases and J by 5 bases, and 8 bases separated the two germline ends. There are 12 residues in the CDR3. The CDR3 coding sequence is TGTGCCAGCAGCCCCTCAGGAGATACGCAGTATTTT. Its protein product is CASSPSGDTQYF.

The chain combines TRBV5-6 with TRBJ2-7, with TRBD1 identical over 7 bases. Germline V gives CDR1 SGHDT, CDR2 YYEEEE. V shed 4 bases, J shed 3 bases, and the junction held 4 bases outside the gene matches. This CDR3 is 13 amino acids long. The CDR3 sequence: CASSRGTDYEQYF. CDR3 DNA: TGTGCCAGCAGCAGGGGGACAGACTACGAGCAGTACTTC.

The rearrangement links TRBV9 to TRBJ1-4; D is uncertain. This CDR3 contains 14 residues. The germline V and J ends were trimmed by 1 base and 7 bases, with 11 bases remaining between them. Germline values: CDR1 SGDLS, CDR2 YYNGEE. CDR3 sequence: CASSVSVIGEKLFF. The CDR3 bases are TGTGCCAGCAGCGTATCGGTGATTGGTGAAAAACTGTTTTTT.

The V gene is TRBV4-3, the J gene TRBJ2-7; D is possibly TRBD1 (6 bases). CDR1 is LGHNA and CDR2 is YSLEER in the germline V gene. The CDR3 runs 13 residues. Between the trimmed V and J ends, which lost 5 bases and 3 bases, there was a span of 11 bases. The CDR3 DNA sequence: TGCGCCAGCAGCTCGGGACATTTCTACGAGCAGTACTTC. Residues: CASSSGHFYEQYF.

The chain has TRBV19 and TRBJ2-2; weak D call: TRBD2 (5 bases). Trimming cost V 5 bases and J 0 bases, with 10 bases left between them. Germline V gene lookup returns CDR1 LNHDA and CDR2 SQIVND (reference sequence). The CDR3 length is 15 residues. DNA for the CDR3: TGTGCCAGTAGTCCCCCCGGGGCGAACACCGGGGAGCTGTTTTTT. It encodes CASSPPGANTGELFF.

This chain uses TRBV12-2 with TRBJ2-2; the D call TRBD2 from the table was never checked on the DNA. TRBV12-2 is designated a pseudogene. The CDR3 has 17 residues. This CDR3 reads CASRLDPSGGDPGELFF. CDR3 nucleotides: TGTGCAAGTCGCCTAGACCCTAGCGGGGGGGATCCCGGGGAGCTGTTTTTT.

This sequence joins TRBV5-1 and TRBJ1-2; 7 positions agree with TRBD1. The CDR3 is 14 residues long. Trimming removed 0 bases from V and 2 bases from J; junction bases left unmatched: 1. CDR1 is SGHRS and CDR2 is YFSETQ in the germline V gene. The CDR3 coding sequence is TGCGCCAGCAGCTTGGACAGGGGAAACTATGGCTACACCTTC. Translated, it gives CASSLDRGNYGYTF.

CDR3 nucleotide sequence: TGTGCCAGCAGCCCCGGGACAGCCTTTTACGAGCAGTACTTC. As protein: CASSPGTAFYEQYF. This rearrangement joins TRBV6-5 to TRBJ2-7; 7 nucleotides line up with TRBD1. Per the germline V gene, CDR1 is MNHEY and CDR2 is SVGAGI. J was trimmed by 4 bases and V by 6 bases; bases with no gene match: 9. The length of the CDR3 is 14 residues.

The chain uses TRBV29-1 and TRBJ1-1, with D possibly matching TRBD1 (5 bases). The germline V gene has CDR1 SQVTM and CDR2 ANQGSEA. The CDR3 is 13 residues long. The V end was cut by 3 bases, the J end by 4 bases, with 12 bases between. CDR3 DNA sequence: TGCAGCGTTGAGAGAGGGGTTACCACTGAAGCTTTCTTT. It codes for CSVERGVTTEAFF.

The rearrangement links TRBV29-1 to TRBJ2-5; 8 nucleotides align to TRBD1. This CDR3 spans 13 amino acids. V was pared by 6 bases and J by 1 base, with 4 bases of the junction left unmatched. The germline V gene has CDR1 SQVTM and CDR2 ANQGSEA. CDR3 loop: CSVETGVQETQYF. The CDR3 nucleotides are TGCAGCGTGGAGACAGGGGTCCAAGAGACCCAGTACTTC.